A selection of T cell receptor beta chains follows, all from one sample in a study of CD8+ T cells in alopecia areata. Sequencing used immunoSEQ multiplex PCR; TCRdb keeps in-frame clones, though not all of them. The table lists roughly 250,000 clones, 60% of them singletons, with roughly 0.93% in the top ten. The specimen was CD4+ T cells sorted from blood, collected around week 52, from a patient treated with tofacitinib. The receptor source for this set is a human donor with alopecia areata. CDR3s include the opening cysteine and the closing phenylalanine or tryptophan. D genes are given only for firm matches. Some rows mark clone size as missing; the rest say once, few, many or name a class of expanded clone.

j_call,d_call,clone_size,v_call,cdr3_aa,cdr3_nt
TRBJ1-2,NA,NA,TRBV30,CASRDNSFYGYTF,TGTGCCTCCCGGGACAATTCCTTCTATGGCTACACCTTC
TRBJ2-7,NA,few,TRBV30,CAWTSLDEQYF,TGTGCCTGGACCTCCCTGGACGAGCAGTACTTC
TRBJ1-5,NA,NA,TRBV4-2,CASSHEDPKGSQPQHF,TGTGCCAGCAGCCACGAGGACCCCAAAGGGAGTCAGCCCCAGCATTTT
TRBJ2-7,TRBD1,NA,TRBV30,CAWSGTGREQYF,TGTGCCTGGAGCGGGACAGGGCGCGAGCAGTACTTC
TRBJ2-5,NA,NA,TRBV30,CAWNEAETQYF,TGTGCCTGGAACGAAGCAGAGACCCAGTACTTC
TRBJ2-7,NA,NA,TRBV15,CATSRDAARDEQYF,TGTGCCACCAGCAGAGATGCTGCCCGAGACGAGCAGTACTTC
TRBJ2-3,NA,NA,TRBV4-2,CASSQESGGGDTQYF,TGTGCCAGCAGCCAAGAGAGTGGGGGTGGAGATACGCAGTATTTT
TRBJ2-7,NA,NA,TRBV29-1,CSVAGQNRGFEQYF,TGCAGCGTTGCCGGACAGAATCGGGGATTCGAGCAGTACTTC
TRBJ2-3,TRBD2,NA,TRBV5-1,CASSFSGGNTDTQYF,TGCGCCAGCAGCTTTAGCGGGGGCAACACAGATACGCAGTATTTT
TRBJ2-5,NA,NA,TRBV10-3,CAISLGRETQYF,TGTGCCATCAGTCTGGGGCGGGAGACCCAGTACTTC
TRBJ2-5,TRBD2,NA,TRBV4-1,CASSQIKRGGLETQYF,TGCGCCAGCAGCCAAATTAAGCGGGGGGGCCTCGAGACCCAGTACTTC
TRBJ2-5,NA,NA,TRBV5-1,CASSPIGRHEETQYF,TGCGCCAGCAGCCCCATAGGGCGGCACGAGGAGACCCAGTACTTC
TRBJ2-1,TRBD1,NA,TRBV5-4,CASSTSGTGGRNEQFF,TGTGCCAGCAGCACCTCCGGGACAGGGGGTAGGAATGAGCAGTTCTTC
TRBJ1-1,NA,NA,TRBV5-1,CASSFSVMNTEAFF,TGCGCCAGCAGCTTCTCAGTTATGAACACTGAAGCTTTCTTT
TRBJ2-7,TRBD1,NA,TRBV2,CASRLGGQGYEQYF,TGTGCCAGCAGACTGGGGGGACAGGGCTACGAGCAGTACTTC
TRBJ1-4,NA,NA,TRBV4-2,CASSSPGTFKGANEKLFF,TGTGCCAGCAGCTCTCCCGGGACATTTAAGGGGGCTAATGAAAAACTGTTTTTT
TRBJ2-5,NA,NA,TRBV2,CASSIQETQYF,TGTGCCAGCAGCATTCAAGAGACCCAGTACTTC
TRBJ1-1,NA,NA,TRBV30,CAWRARDIWRNTEAFF,TGTGCCTGGAGAGCGCGGGACATATGGCGGAACACTGAAGCTTTCTTT
TRBJ2-1,TRBD1,NA,TRBV5-1,CASSRDRQYNEQFF,TGCGCCAGCAGTCGGGACAGGCAATACAATGAGCAGTTCTTC
TRBJ2-6,NA,NA,TRBV30,CAWSTTGANVLTF,TGTGCCTGGAGTACAACTGGGGCCAACGTCCTGACTTTC
TRBJ1-2,NA,NA,TRBV30,CAWQQGSYGYTF,TGTGCCTGGCAACAGGGTAGCTATGGCTACACCTTC
TRBJ2-3,NA,many,TRBV7-9,CASSPRGGGMGTDTQYF,TGTGCCAGCAGCCCAAGGGGAGGAGGGATGGGCACAGATACGCAGTATTTT
TRBJ1-1,NA,few,TRBV10-3,CAIGPQQGNTEAFF,TGTGCCATCGGGCCTCAACAGGGGAACACTGAAGCTTTCTTT
TRBJ2-7,NA,NA,TRBV20-1,CSASGPYEQYF,TGCAGTGCTTCCGGCCCCTACGAGCAGTACTTC
TRBJ1-5,TRBD1,NA,TRBV4-1,CASSQVVQGGNQPQHF,TGCGCCAGCAGCCAAGTTGTGCAGGGGGGCAATCAGCCCCAGCATTTT
TRBJ1-1,TRBD1,few,TRBV30,CAWTTGNPPPNTEAFF,TGTGCCTGGACGACAGGGAACCCTCCGCCGAACACTGAAGCTTTCTTT
TRBJ2-4,NA,few,TRBV6-6,CASREDSGPRNIQYF,TGTGCCAGCAGGGAGGACTCAGGGCCCAGGAACATTCAGTACTTC
TRBJ1-5,NA,NA,TRBV2,CASSEAQGYQPQHF,TGTGCCAGCAGTGAAGCTCAGGGGTATCAGCCCCAGCATTTT
TRBJ2-1,TRBD2,NA,TRBV30,CAWSSRLASYNEQFF,TGTGCCTGGAGTTCACGACTAGCGAGCTACAATGAGCAGTTCTTC
TRBJ2-7,NA,NA,TRBV4-2,CASSQDRSGARYEQYF,TGTGCCAGCAGCCAAGATCGATCGGGGGCGAGGTACGAGCAGTACTTC
TRBJ2-4,TRBD1,few,TRBV7-3,CASSPIGGQGRNIQYF,TGTGCCAGCAGCCCGATTGGGGGACAGGGCCGAAACATTCAGTACTTC
TRBJ2-1,NA,NA,TRBV29-1,CSVAGGSHEQFF,TGCAGCGTTGCCGGGGGTTCTCATGAGCAGTTCTTC
TRBJ2-3,TRBD2,NA,TRBV5-6,CASRSWGLAGADTQYF,TGTGCCAGCAGAAGCTGGGGACTAGCGGGGGCAGATACGCAGTATTTT
TRBJ2-1,NA,NA,TRBV29-1,CSAVSSYNEQFF,TGCAGCGCTGTGAGCTCCTACAATGAGCAGTTCTTC
TRBJ1-1,NA,NA,TRBV19,CASSIEWGTEAFF,TGTGCCAGTAGTATAGAATGGGGGACTGAAGCTTTCTTT
TRBJ2-7,TRBD1,NA,TRBV29-1,CSVGTGTYEQYF,TGCAGCGTCGGGACAGGGACCTACGAGCAGTACTTC
TRBJ2-2,NA,NA,TRBV15,CATSRDLTGELFF,TGTGCCACCAGCAGAGATCTAACCGGGGAGCTGTTTTTT
TRBJ1-2,NA,NA,TRBV5-1,CASSSEGVAGYTF,TGCGCCAGCAGCTCGGAAGGGGTGGCTGGCTACACCTTC
TRBJ2-7,NA,NA,TRBV20-1,CSAYTGYEQYF,TGCAGTGCGTATACAGGGTACGAGCAGTACTTC
TRBJ2-7,TRBD1,NA,TRBV9,CASSVGPLGTGNTYEQYF,TGTGCCAGCAGCGTAGGGCCTCTAGGGACAGGGAACACCTACGAGCAGTACTTC
TRBJ2-5,TRBD1,NA,TRBV27,CASSYGTGETQYF,TGTGCCAGCAGTTACGGGACAGGGGAGACCCAGTACTTC
TRBJ2-7,NA,NA,TRBV15,CATSREGRAGHEQYF,TGTGCCACCAGCAGAGAGGGCAGGGCTGGCCACGAGCAGTACTTC
TRBJ1-2,NA,NA,TRBV12-5,CASGPRGGIYGYTF,TGTGCTAGTGGCCCCCGTGGAGGGATATATGGCTACACCTTC
TRBJ1-1,NA,NA,TRBV9,CASSPTGTMNTEAFF,TGTGCCAGCAGCCCTACAGGGACCATGAACACTGAAGCTTTCTTT
TRBJ2-6,NA,NA,TRBV13,CASSLVGRANVLTF,TGTGCCAGCAGCTTAGTAGGGCGGGCCAACGTCCTGACTTTC
TRBJ2-5,TRBD1,NA,TRBV19,CASSGTVRETQYF,TGTGCCAGTAGTGGGACAGTTCGTGAGACCCAGTACTTC
TRBJ2-5,NA,NA,TRBV30,CAWSVTGSETQYF,TGTGCCTGGAGTGTAACGGGAAGTGAGACCCAGTACTTC
TRBJ1-1,NA,few,TRBV4-1,CASSHGGPTEAFF,TGCGCCAGCAGCCATGGGGGGCCCACTGAAGCTTTCTTT
TRBJ1-6,NA,NA,TRBV2,CASSWHSPLHF,TGTGCCAGCTCTTGGCATTCACCCCTCCACTTT
TRBJ1-6,NA,many,TRBV4-1,CASSQGQNRNSPLHF,TGCGCCAGCAGCCAAGGACAGAATAGGAATTCACCCCTCCACTTT
TRBJ2-7,TRBD1,NA,TRBV9,CASSAGTGVGEQYF,TGTGCCAGCAGCGCCGGGACAGGGGTCGGCGAGCAGTACTTC
TRBJ2-5,TRBD2,once,TRBV29-1,CSVAGLASQETQYF,TGCAGCGTTGCGGGACTAGCGAGTCAAGAGACCCAGTACTTC
TRBJ1-2,TRBD1,NA,TRBV6-5,CASSDRGRGYTF,TGTGCCAGCAGTGACAGGGGCCGTGGCTACACCTTC
TRBJ1-3,NA,NA,TRBV9,CASSVTSHDRLEAGNTIYF,TGTGCCAGCAGCGTAACTTCTCACGACAGACTGGAGGCTGGAAACACCATATATTTT
TRBJ1-6,TRBD1,NA,TRBV13,CASSDRASSYNSPLHF,TGTGCCAGCAGCGACAGGGCCAGCTCCTATAATTCACCCCTCCACTTT
TRBJ1-3,NA,few,TRBV29-1,CSVGGADSGNTIYF,TGCAGCGTTGGTGGGGCAGACTCTGGAAACACCATATATTTT
TRBJ2-1,NA,few,TRBV29-1,CSALSYNSNEQFF,TGCAGCGCCCTAAGCTACAACTCCAATGAGCAGTTCTTC
TRBJ2-7,NA,NA,TRBV29-1,CSVEGVSYEQYF,TGCAGCGTTGAAGGGGTCAGCTACGAGCAGTACTTC
TRBJ2-1,TRBD2,NA,TRBV11-2,CASSLDPSGASYNEQFF,TGTGCCAGCAGCTTAGATCCGAGCGGGGCCTCCTACAATGAGCAGTTCTTC
TRBJ1-1,TRBD1,few,TRBV11-2,CASSLVRLRTGGMYTEAFF,TGTGCCAGCAGCTTAGTTCGCCTTCGGACAGGGGGTATGTACACTGAAGCTTTCTTT